This passage covers 23 T cell receptor beta chains from one sample sequenced in a study of PD-1 blockade in classical Hodgkin lymphoma. The time point is: cycle 4 day 1 (C4D1), after less than 7 weeks of nivolumab. Following autologous stem cell transplantation, relapse occurred in every patient, and exposure to brentuximab vedotin varied. It was by magnetic negative selection that CD4+ T cells were purified from thawed PBMCs. Sequenced by immunoSEQ multiplex PCR; TCRdb stores in-frame clones only, minus some. The table shows about 6,400 clones, with around 86% occurring only once. This specimen was CD4+ T cells from blood, taken before the fourth cycle of nivolumab. The receptors derive from a human donor with classical Hodgkin lymphoma.

This clone has just a few counts. This sequence joins TRBV5-1 and TRBJ2-5; 7 nucleotides align to TRBD2. Germline assignment: CDR1 SGHRS and CDR2 YFSETQ. V was clipped by 2 bases and J by 5 bases; unmatched bases: 9. This CDR3 is 15 amino acids long. CDR3 coding DNA: TGCGCCAGCAGCTTAATGAGCGGGGTCGCTGAGACCCAGTACTTC. This sequence encodes CASSLMSGVAETQYF.

A remark on this clone: Without the conserved terminal phenylalanine or tryptophan, this CDR3 likely stems from a read error. Because the CDR3's place on the DNA is in doubt, the DNA is left out and the CDR3 is given as listed by TCRdb. The chain employs TRBV21-1 and TRBJ2-2; the table's TRBD2 call for D was not verified on the DNA. TRBV21-1 counts as a pseudogene. The CDR3 has 8 residues if both end residues are counted. The CDR3 region is CASSKARG.

This chain connects TRBV6-5 to TRBJ2-5; TRBD2 matches at 13 bases. This CDR3 region has 15 residues. From germline, CDR1 is MNHEY and CDR2 SVGAGI. V lost 6 bases to trimming and J lost 4 bases; unmatched junction nucleotides: 5. Here the CDR3 reads CASRRTSGRPETQYF. The CDR3 region has the DNA TGTGCCAGCAGGCGGACTAGCGGGAGACCAGAGACCCAGTACTTC.

This clone was observed a single time. This chain joins TRBV7-9 and TRBJ2-7; 8 bases match TRBD2. This CDR3 is 14 amino acids long. The junction had 8 bases not matched to a gene; V was cut back by 8 bases and J by 2 bases. The germline V gene encodes CDR1 SEHNR and CDR2 FQNEAQ (reference sequence). The CDR3 coding sequence is TGTGCCAGCGCCCTAGGAGCGGGAGCCTACGAGCAGTACTTC. It yields the protein CASALGAGAYEQYF. Combining the CDR3 with reference TRBV7-9 and TRBJ2-7 gives the whole variable domain DTGVSQNPRHKITKRGQNVTFRCDPISEHNRLYWYRQTLGQGPEFLTYFQNEAQLEKSRLLSDRFSAERPKGSFSTLEIQRTEQGDSAMYLCASALGAGAYEQYFGPGTRLTVT.

The CDR3 nucleotides read TGTGCCAGCAGCCCCGCTCACAGACAGGGCGGGGAGACCCAGTACTTC. It is translated as CASSPAHRQGGETQYF. The V gene is TRBV7-8, the J gene TRBJ2-5; 7 bases line up with TRBD1. The CDR3 runs to 16 residues. The germline gives CDR1 SGHVS, CDR2 FQNEAQ. Unmatched junction bases numbered 14, after V lost 5 bases and J lost 5 bases.

The chain joins TRBV4-1 to TRBJ2-1; a possible D gene is TRBD1 (8 bases). Germline CDR1 MGHRA, CDR2 YSYEKL. The CDR3 is made up of 16 amino acids. V was trimmed by 2 bases and J by 12 bases, leaving 23 bases between them. The DNA for the CDR3 is TGCGCCAGCAGCCAACCACACAGGGGGACTAAAGCGAGGCAGTTCTTC. Its translation is CASSQPHRGTKARQFF.

The chain couples TRBV19 to TRBJ2-7; D possibly corresponds to TRBD2 (6 bases). The CDR3 covers 17 residues. The germline gives CDR1 LNHDA, CDR2 SQIVND (reference sequence). V was trimmed by 7 bases and J by 0 bases, leaving 22 bases between them. The DNA of the CDR3 is TGTGCCAGTAATTCTGCTTATCAGCGGGTGAGCTCCTACGAGCAGTACTTC. Amino acid sequence: CASNSAYQRVSSYEQYF. Full variable domain (outside the CDR3, taken from reference TRBV19 and TRBJ2-7): DGGITQSPKYLFRKEGQNVTLSCEQNLNHDAMYWYRQDPGQGLRLIYYSQIVNDFQKGDIAEGYSVSREKKESFPLTVTSAQKNPTAFYLCASNSAYQRVSSYEQYFGPGTRLTVT.

In DNA, the CDR3 is TGTGCCAGCAGCTCGGGGACTAGCCGAGAGACCCAGTACTTC. Its translation is CASSSGTSRETQYF. This chain joins TRBV11-2 and TRBJ2-5; 9 nucleotides line up with TRBD2. After removal of 4 bases from V and 4 bases from J, the junction contained 4 bases not matched to a gene. The CDR3 runs 14 residues. From germline, CDR1 is SGHAT and CDR2 FQNNGV.

The chain is built from TRBV25-1 and TRBJ2-7, with a tentative D call TRBD1 (6 bases). Germline V gene data show CDR1 as MGHDK and CDR2 as SYGVNS. V was clipped by 0 bases and J by 3 bases, with 12 bases between them. The CDR3 loop spans 15 amino acids. The CDR3 is CASSEYWGLIYEQYF. The DNA for the CDR3 is TGTGCCAGCAGTGAATATTGGGGGCTTATCTACGAGCAGTACTTC.

This clone was seen only a few times. The gene calls are TRBV2 and TRBJ1-6; D is possibly TRBD1 (5 bases). V was clipped by 3 bases and J by 5 bases, with 11 bases between them. This CDR3 is 15 amino acids long. Per germline, CDR1 SNHLY and CDR2 FYNNEI. CDR3 in amino acids: CASSEQGEDNSPLHF. The CDR3 nucleotides are TGTGCCAGCAGTGAGCAGGGCGAGGATAATTCACCCCTCCACTTT.

This sequence joins TRBV5-1 and TRBJ2-1; D is unresolved. Germline assignment: CDR1 SGHRS and CDR2 YFSETQ. The CDR3 runs to 16 residues. Between the trimmed V and J ends, which lost 0 bases and 0 bases, there was a span of 10 bases. CDR3 in DNA: TGCGCCAGCAGCTTGGGACAATCAAGCTCCTACAATGAGCAGTTCTTC. It yields the protein CASSLGQSSSYNEQFF.

The chain joins TRBV4-1 to TRBJ1-4, with D possibly matching TRBD1 (5 bases). The CDR3 contains 20 residues. CDR1 and CDR2 from the germline V gene are MGHRA and YSYEKL. Deletions cut 2 bases from V and 3 bases from J, with 25 bases between. The CDR3 reads CASSQIGAAPIPGANEKLFF. In DNA, the CDR3 is TGCGCCAGCAGCCAAATAGGGGCTGCTCCCATTCCCGGGGCTAATGAAAAACTGTTTTTT.

The rearrangement uses TRBV9 and TRBJ2-5; 9 bases match TRBD2. The germline V gene encodes CDR1 SGDLS and CDR2 YYNGEE. The CDR3 consists of 16 residues. Germline trimming cut 4 bases from V and 6 bases from J; bases unmatched to any gene: 13. The CDR3 is CASSFNSGRGIKTQYF. CDR3 DNA: TGTGCCAGCAGCTTTAATAGCGGGAGAGGTATAAAGACCCAGTACTTC.

This chain connects TRBV5-1 to TRBJ2-3; 14 nucleotides line up with TRBD2. This CDR3 contains 18 residues. Germline V gives CDR1 SGHRS, CDR2 YFSETQ. V dropped 0 bases and J dropped 2; count of bases not matched to a gene: 5. The CDR3 spells CASSLGGLAGVFTDTQYF. CDR3 in DNA: TGCGCCAGCAGCTTGGGGGGACTAGCGGGAGTTTTCACAGATACGCAGTATTTT.

The rearrangement links TRBV5-1 to TRBJ2-1; 9 bases agree with TRBD2. J was trimmed by 3 bases and V by 4 bases; bases with no gene match: 11. The CDR3 totals 17 residues. CDR1 is SGHRS and CDR2 is YFSETQ in the germline V gene. The chain's CDR3 is CASSLTSGDGGYNEQFF. The CDR3 region has the DNA TGCGCCAGCAGCCTGACTAGCGGAGATGGGGGCTACAATGAGCAGTTCTTC.

The V and J genes are TRBV5-4 and TRBJ1-1, with 8 bases identical to TRBD1. The CDR3 totals 15 residues. V dropped 4 bases and J dropped 0; count of bases not matched to a gene: 5. CDR1 SGHNT and CDR2 YYREEE come from the germline V gene (reference sequence). In nucleotides, the CDR3 is TGTGCCAGCAGCCCGGGACAGGACATGAACACTGAAGCTTTCTTT. This encodes CASSPGQDMNTEAFF.

This clone was seen a few times. This chain connects TRBV6-4 to TRBJ1-6; 8 bases fit TRBD1. The V gene end was trimmed by 8 bases and the J gene end by 7 bases; junction bases not matched to a gene: 10. CDR3 length: 15 amino acids. Per germline, CDR1 MRHNA and CDR2 SNTAGT. CDR3 loop: CASRAGQGSNSPLHF. The DNA of the CDR3 is TGTGCCAGCCGGGCCGGACAGGGAAGCAATTCACCCCTCCACTTT.

The chain links TRBV5-1 to TRBJ2-7; 11 positions match TRBD2. The V and J ends lost 4 bases and 4 bases, in that order; junction bases with no gene match: 4. There are 14 residues in the CDR3. Germline CDR1 and CDR2: SGHRS and YFSETQ. CDR3 in DNA: TGCGCCAGCAGCACGACTAGCGGGATTTACGAGCAGTACTTC. The encoded protein is CASSTTSGIYEQYF.

V usage is TRBV11-2 and J usage is TRBJ1-6, with D possibly being TRBD1 (6 bases). Germline-derived CDR1 and CDR2 are SGHAT and FQNNGV. Trimming removed 4 bases from V and 7 bases from J, with 11 bases in between. CDR3 length equals 14 residues. The CDR3 protein is CASSYRERNSPLHF. CDR3 DNA sequence: TGTGCCAGCAGCTACAGGGAACGCAATTCACCCCTCCACTTT.

The V gene is TRBV7-9, the J gene TRBJ2-7, with a weak D call TRBD2 (6 bases). The CDR3 extends over 16 amino acids. The germline V and J ends were trimmed by 5 bases and 1 base, with 18 bases remaining between them. From germline, CDR1 is SEHNR and CDR2 FQNEAQ (reference sequence). This CDR3 reads CASSRRDGFLSYEQYF. The CDR3 bases are TGTGCCAGCAGCCGGAGGGACGGATTTTTGTCCTACGAGCAGTACTTC.

The V and J genes are TRBV6-1 and TRBJ1-2, with a possible D match to TRBD1 (6 bases). This CDR3 is 17 amino acids long. The germline V gene encodes CDR1 MNHNS and CDR2 SASEGT. The germline V and J ends were trimmed by 3 bases and 1 base, with 18 bases remaining between them. The DNA for the CDR3 is TGTGCCAGCAGTGACCGAAAAAGGGGGGAACTTAACTATGGCTACACCTTC. It specifies CASSDRKRGELNYGYTF.

The V and J genes are TRBV5-1 and TRBJ2-1; 8 positions match TRBD1. This CDR3 is 15 amino acids long. Germline trimming cut 6 bases from V and 4 bases from J; bases unmatched to any gene: 9. Germline CDR1 is SGHRS and CDR2 is YFSETQ. The chain's CDR3 is CASIGAGQGYNEQFF. In DNA, the CDR3 is TGCGCCAGCATTGGGGCAGGACAGGGTTACAATGAGCAGTTCTTC.

The rearrangement joins TRBV2 to TRBJ2-5, with 10 bases matching TRBD2. Trimming cost V 6 bases and J 13 bases; bases outside gene matches: 11. This CDR3 region has 13 residues. Germline V CDR1 and CDR2: SNHLY, FYNNEI. The DNA of the CDR3 is TGTGCCAGCAGAGCAGGGTGGACTAGCGGTCTGTACTTC. Encoded protein: CASRAGWTSGLYF. Full variable domain (outside the CDR3, taken from reference TRBV2 and TRBJ2-5): EPEVTQTPSHQVTQMGQEVILRCVPISNHLYFYWYRQILGQKVEFLVSFYNNEISEKSEIFDDQFSVERPDGSNFTLKIRSTKLEDSAMYFCASRAGWTSGLYFGPGTRLLVL.